The next 4 T cell receptor beta chains were all read from a single sample in a study of CD8 T cells in Susac syndrome (dated by TCRdb to between 2019 and 2020). Libraries came from the immunoSEQ multiplex PCR assay. RNA was extracted with the RNeasy kit and 0.5 to 1 ug was reverse transcribed using random hexamers. TCRdb trimmed public reads at Q25 via fastp, called clones via MiXCR and kept in-frame beta chains. Each CDR3 protein appears once, grouped with its most common genes and DNA. The table for this sample lists tens of thousands of distinct CDR3 sequences; 90% to 95% of them were counted only once. The ten largest make up about 0.29% of the sample. The sequenced material came from CD8+ T cells from PBMCs. The source is a human donor in good health.

The rearrangement joins TRBV5-6 to TRBJ2-5; no clear D. The CDR3 runs 14 residues. Germline CDR1 is SGHDT and CDR2 is YYEEEE. The V end lost 2 bases, the J end lost 5 bases, and 13 bases lay between the germline ends. In nucleotides, the CDR3 is TGTGCCAGCAGCTTCGGCTTCTTGCGGGAGACCCAGTACTTC. Its translation: CASSFGFLRETQYF.

The chain joins TRBV5-1 to TRBJ1-2; the D is unclear. Trimming pared 10 bases from V and 1 base from J, leaving 17 bases between. The CDR3 loop spans 14 amino acids. Germline V gives CDR1 SGHRS, CDR2 YFSETQ. The DNA of the CDR3 is TGCGCCTCTACCGAAGCAGGTTTTAACTATGGCTACACCTTC. This sequence encodes CASTEAGFNYGYTF.

The chain recombines TRBV10-3 with TRBJ1-1; 11 positions agree with TRBD1. CDR3 length: 12 amino acids. Germline lookup yields CDR1 ENHRY and CDR2 SYGVKD. Trimming removed 10 bases from V and 6 bases from J; junction bases left unmatched: 4. CDR3: CATGQGASEAFF. DNA of the CDR3: TGTGCCACCGGACAGGGGGCCTCTGAAGCTTTCTTT.

CDR3 protein: CASKQGYPVNTEAFF. CDR3 coding DNA: TGTGCCAGCAAACAGGGGTATCCGGTGAACACTGAAGCTTTCTTT. The chain carries TRBV6-5 and TRBJ1-1; 7 nucleotides agree with TRBD1. CDR1 MNHEY and CDR2 SVGAGI come from the germline V gene. CDR3 size: 15 residues. Losses at the gene ends were 7 bases for V and 0 bases for J; bases not matched to a gene: 8.